A single sample gave rise to the 21 T cell receptor beta chains below, sequenced in a study of CD8+CD57+ T cells in acquired aplastic anemia. Both TCR beta VDJ combination and CDR3 sequence profiling were carried out. Genomic DNA was the template for this profiling. TCRdb reprocessed the reads with MiXCR, giving one entry per CDR3 protein. The data contain 130,000 or so distinct CDR3 sequences, 55% to 60% of them seen just once; the ten biggest clones take up around 29%. All sequencing subjects had displayed CD8+CD57+ cell expansion on flow cytometry. The sequenced material came from sorted CD4+, CD8+, or CD8+CD57+ T cells (not recorded which) from PBMCs. These receptors came from a human donor with aplastic anemia.

This chain joins TRBV24-1 and TRBJ2-1; weak D call: TRBD2 (7 bases). From germline, CDR1 is KGHDR and CDR2 SFDVKD. The CDR3 contains 16 residues. Trimming cost V 5 bases and J 4 bases, with 17 bases left between them. The CDR3 nucleotides are TGTGCCACCAGTGCCGGCCGGGGGGCGGCGTACAATGAGCAGTTCTTC. Translated: CATSAGRGAAYNEQFF.

The genes are TRBV2 and TRBJ1-1; tentatively, D is TRBD1 (5 bases). The V gene's germline CDR1 is SNHLY and CDR2 FYNNEI. The CDR3 consists of 15 residues. V lost 3 bases to trimming and J lost 5 bases, with 16 bases between them. CDR3 coding DNA: TGTGCCAGCAGTGAGTCACGGGGGGAGGTAACTGAAGCTTTCTTT. Translated, it gives CASSESRGEVTEAFF.

A word on this clonotype: A read error may be the cause here, since a much bigger clone is one base away. No conserved phenylalanine or tryptophan ends this CDR3, so it is likely a read error. The chain has TRBV14 and TRBJ2-1, with TRBD1 as a possible D gene (6 bases). The germline gives CDR1 SGHDN, CDR2 FVKESK. This CDR3 has 16 residues. The ends were cut back, 4 bases at V and 5 bases at J, with 18 bases in the middle. The CDR3 DNA follows: TGTGCCAGCAGCCTCGACGGACAGTTTCGGCACAATGAGCAGTTCTGC. It translates to CASSLDGQFRHNEQFC.

V usage is TRBV29-1 and J usage is TRBJ2-7; D remains ambiguous. The germline gives CDR1 SQVTM, CDR2 ANQGSEA. The length of the CDR3 is 12 residues. Trimming cost V 4 bases and J 2 bases, with 9 bases left between them. The CDR3 spells CSVGTDTYEQYF. DNA of the CDR3: TGCAGCGTTGGGACCGATACCTACGAGCAGTACTTC.

This clonotype has at least ten counts. The J gene is TRBJ1-4, the V gene TRBV15; a weak D match, TRBD1 (6 bases). Germline values: CDR1 LNHNV, CDR2 YYDKDF (reference sequence). CDR3 length: 15 residues. V was shortened by 5 bases and J by 8 bases, with 18 bases between the two germline ends. CDR3 protein: CATSGSRGGGEKLFF. The CDR3, as DNA: TGTGCCACCAGCGGGAGCCGGGGAGGGGGGGAAAAACTGTTTTTT.

The rearrangement uses TRBV7-9 and TRBJ1-2, with a possible D match to TRBD1 (5 bases). Germline CDR1 is SEHNR and CDR2 is FQNEAQ (reference sequence). The CDR3 sequence is 13 residues long. V was pared by 6 bases and J by 4 bases, with 12 bases between. The CDR3 bases are TGTGCCAGCAGTGAAGGGGTTCTCTATGGCTACACCTTC. Protein sequence: CASSEGVLYGYTF.

Regarding this clonotype: Just one base apart from a much larger clone, this may be a read error. The rearrangement joins TRBV2 to TRBJ1-2; no reliable D call. This CDR3 has 12 amino acids. Per germline, CDR1 SNHLY and CDR2 FYNNEI. The DNA for the CDR3 is TGCGCCAGCAGCCCTTCGAGCTATGGCTACACCTTC. It translates to CASSPSSYGYTF.

This clonotype was observed many times. The J gene is TRBJ2-7, the V gene TRBV7-3; D is perhaps TRBD1 (7 bases). This CDR3 has 13 residues. Germline CDR1 and CDR2: SGHTA and FQGTGA. Trimming pared 2 bases from V and 7 bases from J, leaving 12 bases between. In nucleotides, the CDR3 is TGTGCCAGCAGCTTATTGACAGGGAGGGAGCAGTACTTC. This sequence encodes CASSLLTGREQYF.

This clonotype was seen ten or more times. V is TRBV5-6 and J is TRBJ2-7; 9 bases map to TRBD1. The germline CDR1 and CDR2 sequences are SGHDT and YYEEEE. V lost 1 base, J lost 5 bases, and 1 base stayed unmatched. This CDR3 is built from 13 residues. The CDR3 is CASSLRTGDEQYF. In nucleotides, the CDR3 is TGTGCCAGCAGCTTGCGGACAGGGGACGAGCAGTACTTC. Together with reference TRBV5-6 and TRBJ2-7, the CDR3 gives the full variable domain: DAGVTQSPTHLIKTRGQQVTLRCSPKSGHDTVSWYQQALGQGPQFIFQYYEEEERQRGNFPDRFSGHQFPNYSSELNVNALLLGDSALYLCASSLRTGDEQYFGPGTRLTVT.

The rearrangement uses TRBV20-1 and TRBJ1-5; a weak D match, TRBD1 (6 bases). V lost 6 bases and J 0 bases, leaving 12 bases between the germline ends. Germline V gene sequence: CDR1 DFQATT, CDR2 SNEGSKA (reference sequence). The CDR3 totals 14 residues. The CDR3 DNA sequence: TGCAGTGCGCAGCAGGGGTATAGCAATCAGCCCCAGCATTTT. The encoded protein is CSAQQGYSNQPQHF.

In regard to this clonotype: Sequence at one end of the junction differs from germline and may be a read error. V gene TRBV2 combines with J gene TRBJ2-5; D may be TRBD2 (5 bases). The CDR3 totals 12 residues. Per the germline V gene, CDR1 is SNHLY and CDR2 is FYNNEI. The CDR3 nucleotides read TGTGCCAGCAGTGAGGAGGAAGAGACCCAGAACTTC. Translated, it gives CASSEEEETQNF.

Comment on this clonotype: One base away lies a much larger clone, so this may be a sequencing read error. This chain links TRBV11-1 with TRBJ2-1; 7 bases map to TRBD1. The CDR3 is 13 residues long. Germline V gene lookup returns CDR1 SGHAT and CDR2 FQDESV (reference sequence). The CDR3 DNA reads as TGTGCCAGCGGCTTTAGGGGGCACAATGAGCAGTTCTTC. It encodes CASGFRGHNEQFF.

For this clonotype: At one boundary the junction diverges from the germline segment, which might be a read error. V and J are TRBV7-9 and TRBJ1-1; D is unresolved. The CDR3 totals 12 residues. Germline loops: CDR1 SEHNR, CDR2 FQNEAQ (reference sequence). The CDR3 region is CASTETGTEAFF. The CDR3 DNA reads as TGTGCCAGCACCGAGACGGGCACTGAAGCCTTCTTT.

This clonotype was seen ten or more times. The chain combines TRBV3-1 with TRBJ2-7; D remains unclear. There are 14 residues in the CDR3. Looked up from germline, CDR1 is LGHDT and CDR2 is YNNKEL (reference sequence). V gave up 1 base and J gave up 1 base, with 8 bases separating them. The CDR3 DNA sequence: TGTGCCAGCAGCCAAGTTGTCAGTTCCTACGAGCAGTACTTC. Translated: CASSQVVSSYEQYF.

This clonotype was recorded at least ten times. The CDR3 spells CASSPDPGNEQFF. In DNA form, the CDR3 reads TGTGCCAGCAGTCCGGACCCGGGGAATGAGCAGTTCTTC. The rearrangement links TRBV25-1 to TRBJ2-1; D is possibly TRBD2 (5 bases). There are 13 residues in the CDR3. CDR1 and CDR2 from the germline V gene are MGHDK and SYGVNS. The V gene lost 5 bases and the J gene lost 7 bases, with 12 bases spanning the gap.

J is TRBJ1-1 and V is TRBV19; D is possibly TRBD1 (6 bases). The CDR3 spans 13 residues. Per germline, CDR1 LNHDA and CDR2 SQIVND (reference sequence). V lost 7 bases and J lost 0, with 9 bases in between. DNA for the CDR3: TGTGCCAGTAATCAGGGGATGAACACTGAAGCTTTCTTT. It translates to CASNQGMNTEAFF.

The chain couples TRBV19 to TRBJ1-2; a possible D gene is TRBD1 (5 bases). This CDR3 is 12 amino acids long. Germline V gives CDR1 LNHDA, CDR2 SQIVND (reference sequence). The germline V and J ends were trimmed by 8 bases and 13 bases, with 20 bases remaining between them. CDR3 nucleotide sequence: TGTGCCAGTGCGGCCAGGGAGGTCAGGATCACCTTC. Translated, it gives CASAAREVRITF.

This chain connects TRBV10-1 to TRBJ2-7; unclear D gene. Germline V gives CDR1 WNHNN, CDR2 SYGVQD (reference sequence). The CDR3 runs 12 residues. The V and J ends lost 3 bases and 2 bases respectively, with 5 bases between them. The CDR3 here is CASSESTYEQYF. The CDR3 bases are TGCGCCAGCAGTGAAAGCACCTACGAGCAGTACTTC.

This clonotype showed up just once. This chain uses TRBV10-2 with TRBJ1-6; 7 bases map to TRBD1. Losses at the gene ends were 5 bases for V and 9 bases for J; bases not matched to a gene: 10. Germline-derived CDR1 and CDR2 are WSHSY and SAAADI. The CDR3 extends over 15 amino acids. CDR3 nucleotides: TGCGCCAGCAGTTTGCCTACAGGGGAAAGTTCACCCCTCCACTTT. Translating it yields CASSLPTGESSPLHF.

The chain is built from TRBV14 and TRBJ2-7; D ambiguous. Per germline, CDR1 SGHDN and CDR2 FVKESK. V shed 1 base and J shed 5 bases, with 6 bases lying between them. The CDR3 is 12 amino acids. This chain's CDR3 is CASSQVRNEQYF. CDR3 coding DNA: TGTGCCAGCAGCCAAGTGAGGAACGAGCAGTACTTC.

The V call is TRBV29-1, the J call TRBJ1-4, with 7 nucleotides matching TRBD1. J lost 5 bases, V lost 5 bases, and 8 bases had no gene match. This CDR3 is 14 amino acids long. Germline CDR1 SQVTM, CDR2 ANQGSEA. DNA of the CDR3: TGCAGCGTTCAGGCCGGGACAGAGAATGAAAAACTGTTTTTT. It is translated as CSVQAGTENEKLFF.